Shown below are 25 T cell receptor beta chains from a single sample sequenced in a study of OX40 agonist ivuxolimab in advanced cancers. TCRdb's copy holds only in-frame clones and misses some; the assay was immunoSEQ multiplex PCR. The sample records 66,000 or so clones, around 90% being singletons. The sequenced sample was CD4+ or CD8+ T cells sorted from blood, obtained in a trial of the OX40 agonist ivuxolimab. These TCRs come from an adult with an advanced solid tumor such as melanoma, head and neck, liver or kidney cancer.

The chain employs TRBV18 and TRBJ2-6, with D unclear. The CDR3 is made up of 16 amino acids. The germline CDR1 and CDR2 sequences are KGHSH and LQKENI. Trimming stripped 2 bases from V and 0 bases from J, with 8 bases between. The CDR3 region has the DNA TGTGCCAGCTCACCAGTCCTGGACTCTGGGGCCAACGTCCTGACTTTC. Its translation: CASSPVLDSGANVLTF.

This chain uses TRBV28 with TRBJ2-7; TRBD1 aligns across 9 bases. The CDR3 extends over 13 amino acids. Germline V gene sequence: CDR1 MDHEN, CDR2 SYDVKM. Trimming took 5 bases from V and 7 from J; bases not matched to a gene: 6. The CDR3: CASSQGQGLEQYF. The CDR3 DNA reads TGTGCCAGCAGTCAAGGACAGGGGCTGGAGCAGTACTTC.

The chain carries TRBV7-3 and TRBJ2-1, with no clear D. This CDR3 spans 12 amino acids. Between the trimmed V and J ends, which lost 5 bases and 9 bases, there was a span of 11 bases. Germline V gives CDR1 SGHTA, CDR2 FQGTGA. CDR3 in DNA: TGTGCCAGCAGCGCCCCCAACGGTGAGCAGTTCTTC. Translated: CASSAPNGEQFF.

The DNA for the CDR3 is TGTGCCAGCAGTGAAGCGAGCAAGAACGCCGGCGAGCAGTACTTC. Translated: CASSEASKNAGEQYF. The rearrangement uses TRBV6-1 and TRBJ2-7; D call uncertain. The CDR3 sequence is 15 residues long. From germline, CDR1 is MNHNS and CDR2 SASEGT. V gave up 0 bases and J gave up 6 bases, with 15 bases separating them.

This sequence joins TRBV19 and TRBJ1-2; 10 positions match TRBD1. CDR1 and CDR2 (germline): LNHDA, SQIVND (reference sequence). The CDR3 has 16 amino acids. J was trimmed by 2 bases and V by 4 bases; bases with no gene match: 7. The CDR3 sequence: CASSNPGQGYNYGYTF. In nucleotides, the CDR3 is TGTGCCAGTAGTAATCCGGGACAGGGGTACAACTATGGCTACACCTTC.

The V gene is TRBV13, the J gene TRBJ1-4, with 7 bases fitting TRBD1. With V trimmed by 0 bases and J by 5 bases, 15 bases remained unmatched. This CDR3 spans 19 amino acids. In germline, CDR1 is PRHDT, CDR2 FYEKMQ (reference sequence). The CDR3 here is CASSLGPLWNRGANEKLFF. In DNA form, the CDR3 reads TGTGCCAGCAGCTTAGGACCCCTTTGGAACAGGGGTGCGAATGAAAAACTGTTTTTT.

The chain couples TRBV5-1 to TRBJ1-3; D is unclear. V dropped 1 base and J dropped 0 bases, with 5 bases sitting between them. The CDR3 has 14 residues. The germline V gene encodes CDR1 SGHRS and CDR2 YFSETQ. The DNA of the CDR3 is TGCGCCAGCAGCTTGTCCAGCTCTGGAAACACCATATATTTT. It yields the protein CASSLSSSGNTIYF.

The J gene is TRBJ2-1, the V gene TRBV19, with 10 bases identical to TRBD2. This CDR3 comprises 15 residues. After removal of 3 bases from V and 4 bases from J, the junction contained 3 bases not matched to a gene. Germline lookup yields CDR1 LNHDA and CDR2 SQIVND (reference sequence). The CDR3 loop reads CASSISSGGYNEQFF. CDR3 DNA sequence: TGTGCCAGTAGTATTTCTAGCGGGGGTTACAATGAGCAGTTCTTC.

This clone has a single count. CDR3 DNA sequence: TGTGCCATCAGTGTGGGGGGACCGACCACAGATACGCAGTATTTT. As protein: CAISVGGPTTDTQYF. This rearrangement joins TRBV10-3 to TRBJ2-3, with a weak D call TRBD2 (6 bases). V was shortened by 4 bases and J by 2 bases, with 13 bases between the two germline ends. CDR1 and CDR2 (germline): ENHRY, SYGVKD. CDR3 length: 15 amino acids.

The chain recombines TRBV11-2 with TRBJ2-7; 7 nucleotides align to TRBD1. The CDR3 totals 16 residues. Germline CDR1 SGHAT, CDR2 FQNNGV. V lost 1 base and J lost 3; bases outside the gene matches: 9. This CDR3 is CASSLVGRGSFYEQYF. DNA for the CDR3: TGTGCCAGCAGCTTAGTAGGCAGGGGGTCATTCTACGAGCAGTACTTC. The variable domain in full, completed from reference TRBV11-2 and TRBJ2-7, reads EAGVAQSPRYKIIEKRQSVAFWCNPISGHATLYWYQQILGQGPKLLIQFQNNGVVDDSQLPKDRFSAERLKGVDSTLKIQPAKLEDSAVYLCASSLVGRGSFYEQYFGPGTRLTVT.

This sequence joins TRBV15 and TRBJ2-3, with 14 positions matching TRBD2. Germline V lookup: CDR1 LNHNV, CDR2 YYDKDF (reference sequence). The CDR3 is made up of 18 amino acids. Trimming cost V 5 bases and J 0 bases; bases outside gene matches: 7. CDR3 protein: CATSHPGLAGVSTDTQYF. CDR3 DNA sequence: TGTGCCACCAGCCATCCGGGACTAGCGGGGGTGAGCACAGATACGCAGTATTTT.

The gene calls are TRBV2 and TRBJ1-5; D perhaps matches TRBD1 (5 bases). Germline V gene sequence: CDR1 SNHLY, CDR2 FYNNEI. CDR3 size: 13 residues. Trimming cost V 7 bases and J 6 bases, with 13 bases left between them. The CDR3 is CASTPGGGQPQHF. For the CDR3, the DNA is TGTGCCAGCACCCCTGGGGGAGGTCAGCCCCAGCATTTT.

This clone was seen just once. The chain is built from TRBV19 and TRBJ2-2, with D uncertain. The CDR3 totals 15 residues. Trimming shortened V by 3 bases and J by 11 bases, and 19 bases separated the two germline ends. Per the germline V gene, CDR1 is LNHDA and CDR2 is SQIVND (reference sequence). The CDR3 protein is CASSIDTSSTGELFF. Written as DNA, the CDR3 is TGTGCCAGTAGTATCGACACCTCTTCCACGGGCGAGCTGTTTTTT.

V is TRBV9 and J is TRBJ2-1; 13 nucleotides line up with TRBD2. Germline V gives CDR1 SGDLS, CDR2 YYNGEE. V gave up 0 bases and J gave up 9 bases; unmatched junction bases: 9. There are 17 residues in the CDR3. CDR3 coding DNA: TGTGCCAGCAGCGTAGCCGTACTAGCGGGGGGGCAGGGTGAGCAGTTCTTC. Translating gives CASSVAVLAGGQGEQFF.

The chain joins TRBV5-1 to TRBJ2-1; D possibly uses TRBD1 or TRBD2 (5 bases each). Between the trimmed V and J ends, which lost 3 bases and 5 bases, there was a span of 15 bases. Germline lookup yields CDR1 SGHRS and CDR2 YFSETQ. The CDR3 length is 15 residues. CDR3 loop: CASSSGQNRDNEQFF. The CDR3 region has the DNA TGCGCCAGCAGCTCGGGGCAGAATAGAGACAATGAGCAGTTCTTC.

CDR3 DNA sequence: TGCGCCAGCAGGCAAACATTGGACAACGTTTCACCCCTCCACTTT. This codes for CASRQTLDNVSPLHF. V gene TRBV5-1 combines with J gene TRBJ1-6; possibly TRBD1 for D (5 bases). The length of the CDR3 is 15 residues. Trimming shortened V by 5 bases and J by 9 bases, and 18 bases separated the two germline ends. The germline V gene encodes CDR1 SGHRS and CDR2 YFSETQ.

The genes are TRBV7-9 and TRBJ1-1; 8 nucleotides agree with TRBD1. Germline assignment: CDR1 SEHNR and CDR2 FQNEAQ (reference sequence). V gave up 6 bases and J gave up 4 bases; unmatched junction bases: 13. This CDR3 has 16 residues. CDR3 protein: CASSRYSDRAGTEAFF. For the CDR3, the DNA is TGTGCCAGCAGTCGATACTCGGACAGGGCTGGCACTGAAGCTTTCTTT.

The chain links TRBV19 to TRBJ1-3; D uncertain. The ends were cut back, 6 bases at V and 0 bases at J, with 9 bases in the middle. This CDR3 is built from 14 residues. CDR1 is LNHDA and CDR2 is SQIVND in the germline V gene (reference sequence). The CDR3 reads CASRSMSSGNTIYF. The CDR3 region has the DNA TGTGCCAGTAGATCGATGAGCTCTGGAAACACCATATATTTT.

The rearrangement joins TRBV11-1 to TRBJ2-7; 8 bases line up with TRBD1. The CDR3 sequence is 14 residues long. Per the germline V gene, CDR1 is SGHAT and CDR2 is FQDESV (reference sequence). V was clipped by 1 base and J by 5 bases; unmatched bases: 4. The CDR3 DNA reads as TGTGCCAGCAGCTTAGGGCGGACAGGGAACGAGCAGTACTTC. This encodes CASSLGRTGNEQYF.

V usage is TRBV28 and J usage is TRBJ2-5; 9 nucleotides line up with TRBD2. V lost 8 bases, J lost 5 bases, and 12 bases stayed unmatched. Germline V gene data show CDR1 as MDHEN and CDR2 as SYDVKM. The CDR3 length is 15 residues. The CDR3 reads CASQGSGGRGETQYF. CDR3 nucleotide sequence: TGTGCCAGCCAAGGGAGTGGCGGGAGGGGTGAGACCCAGTACTTC.

The V call is TRBV9, the J call TRBJ2-1, with 13 positions matching TRBD2. From germline, CDR1 is SGDLS and CDR2 YYNGEE. The CDR3 length is 17 residues. V lost 0 bases to trimming and J lost 6 bases; unmatched junction nucleotides: 6. The CDR3 sequence is CASSVGGLAGVGNEQFF. CDR3 sequence (DNA): TGTGCCAGCAGCGTAGGTGGACTAGCGGGAGTTGGCAATGAGCAGTTCTTC.

The V call is TRBV7-2, the J call TRBJ2-3; D unresolved. Germline assignment: CDR1 SGHTA and CDR2 FQGNSA. The CDR3 extends over 11 amino acids. V lost 1 base to trimming and J lost 6 bases, with 2 bases between them. In DNA form, the CDR3 reads TGTGCCAGCAGCTTAGAGGATACGCAGTATTTT. This encodes CASSLEDTQYF.

This chain connects TRBV6-5 to TRBJ2-7; 7 bases agree with TRBD1. The CDR3 runs 15 residues. CDR1 is MNHEY and CDR2 is SVGAGI in the germline V gene. V dropped 2 bases and J dropped 12; count of bases not matched to a gene: 16. The CDR3 coding sequence is TGTGCCAGCAGTTACACACAACAGGGGAGAACTCAGCTGTACTTC. This encodes CASSYTQQGRTQLYF.

This clone was picked up one time. The rearrangement links TRBV19 to TRBJ1-1; maybe TRBD1 (6 bases). Deletions cut 3 bases from V and 6 bases from J, with 14 bases between. The CDR3 consists of 14 residues. Germline V gene sequence: CDR1 LNHDA, CDR2 SQIVND (reference sequence). CDR3 residues: CASSIQGGSAEAFF. The CDR3 coding sequence is TGTGCCAGTAGTATCCAAGGGGGGAGCGCTGAAGCTTTCTTT.

The genes are TRBV19 and TRBJ1-3, with a possible D match to TRBD1 (5 bases). Germline values: CDR1 LNHDA, CDR2 SQIVND (reference sequence). CDR3 length equals 14 residues. The ends were cut back, 4 bases at V and 0 bases at J, with 7 bases in the middle. Here the CDR3 reads CASSNGGSGNTIYF. The CDR3 nucleotides are TGTGCCAGTAGTAACGGGGGCTCTGGAAACACCATATATTTT.